What follows are 21 T cell receptor beta chains derived from one specimen sequenced in a study of cytomegalovirus exposure and HLA in healthy donors. The PCR was carried out with 60 Vbeta primers and 13 Jbeta primers. Profiling relied on immunoSEQ multiplex PCR, and the TCRdb table lists in-frame clones only, not all of them. The table lists about 150,000 clones, around 81% of them singletons, with roughly 5.9% in the top ten. Sequencing used PBMCs. The receptors come from a woman aged 40 to 50 in good health and CMV-seropositive.

J is TRBJ1-5 and V is TRBV18; D remains unclear. The CDR3 runs 14 residues. Trimming cost V 2 bases and J 2 bases, with 7 bases left between them. The V gene's germline CDR1 is KGHSH and CDR2 LQKENI. The CDR3 region has the DNA TGTGCCAGCTCACCAGACTCGGGCAATCAGCCCCAGCATTTT. This encodes CASSPDSGNQPQHF.

The J gene is TRBJ2-7, the V gene TRBV7-9; possible D gene TRBD2, 6 bases. The CDR3 is 11 amino acids. V was clipped by 5 bases and J by 6 bases, with 8 bases between them. Per the germline V gene, CDR1 is SEHNR and CDR2 is FQNEAQ (reference sequence). This chain's CDR3 is CASSQRVEQYF. For the CDR3, the DNA is TGTGCCAGCAGCCAGCGGGTCGAGCAGTACTTC.

This clone has just one count. The gene calls are TRBV10-3 and TRBJ2-7, with D possibly being TRBD1 (7 bases). Deletions cut 5 bases from V and 6 bases from J, with 8 bases between. CDR1 and CDR2 from the germline V gene are ENHRY and SYGVKD. The CDR3 loop spans 11 amino acids. Here the CDR3 reads CAISQGGEQYF. The CDR3 region has the DNA TGTGCCATCAGTCAGGGGGGCGAGCAGTACTTC.

V and J are TRBV9 and TRBJ2-1; D is unclear. Trimming cost V 2 bases and J 9 bases, with 12 bases left between them. CDR3 length: 13 amino acids. The germline gives CDR1 SGDLS, CDR2 YYNGEE. For the CDR3, the DNA is TGTGCCAGCAGCGTCGGCGCGGCTAGTGAGCAGTTCTTC. Translated, it gives CASSVGAASEQFF.

This chain uses TRBV6-5 with TRBJ2-7, with TRBD2 matching over 11 bases. Trimming removed 8 bases from V and 7 bases from J; junction bases left unmatched: 13. Germline CDR1 and CDR2: MNHEY and SVGAGI. CDR3 length equals 15 residues. CDR3 nucleotide sequence: TGTGCCAGCCAACCCCGATTTAGCGGGAGGGGAGAGCAGTACTTC. It encodes CASQPRFSGRGEQYF.

The V call is TRBV5-1, the J call TRBJ1-4, with 9 bases identical to TRBD1. Germline V CDR1 and CDR2: SGHRS, YFSETQ. CDR3 length: 16 amino acids. The J segment lost 4 bases and the V segment lost 3 bases, leaving 7 bases of the junction unmatched. CDR3 sequence reads: CASSSGTGYGNEKLFF. In DNA form, the CDR3 reads TGCGCCAGCAGCTCAGGGACAGGGTACGGTAATGAAAAACTGTTTTTT.

The rearrangement uses TRBV13 and TRBJ2-3; 11 bases line up with TRBD2. The CDR3 spans 19 residues. The ends lost 6 bases at V and 4 bases at J; junction bases unmatched: 18. Germline assignment: CDR1 PRHDT and CDR2 FYEKMQ (reference sequence). This CDR3 reads CASSRPTSGNPRHADTQYF. DNA for the CDR3: TGTGCCAGCAGTCGCCCGACTAGCGGGAACCCCCGCCACGCAGATACGCAGTATTTT.

The rearrangement joins TRBV5-1 to TRBJ1-1, with D possibly matching TRBD1 (6 bases). Germline V gene sequence: CDR1 SGHRS, CDR2 YFSETQ. The V end was cut by 0 bases, the J end by 1 base, with 13 bases between. This CDR3 is built from 16 residues. The CDR3 DNA sequence: TGCGCCAGCAGCTTGGAGGGGGGGCGGAGGAACACTGAAGCTTTCTTT. Protein sequence: CASSLEGGRRNTEAFF.

The chain combines TRBV7-8 with TRBJ2-2, with D maybe TRBD2 (6 bases). CDR3 length: 15 amino acids. The germline V gene has CDR1 SGHVS and CDR2 FQNEAQ. V was trimmed by 5 bases and J by 9 bases, leaving 19 bases between them. The CDR3 spells CASSPSSGRLRELFF. The CDR3 DNA is TGTGCCAGCAGCCCAAGTTCCGGGAGACTTCGGGAGCTGTTTTTT.

The gene calls are TRBV11-2 and TRBJ1-2, with TRBD1 matching over 8 bases. With V trimmed by 5 bases and J by 2 bases, 10 bases remained unmatched. Germline V gene lookup returns CDR1 SGHAT and CDR2 FQNNGV. The CDR3 length is 16 residues. Written as DNA, the CDR3 is TGTGCCAGCAGCCCCACTCATGGACAGGGCAACTATGGCTACACCTTC. This sequence encodes CASSPTHGQGNYGYTF. Combining the CDR3 with reference TRBV11-2 and TRBJ1-2 gives the whole variable domain EAGVAQSPRYKIIEKRQSVAFWCNPISGHATLYWYQQILGQGPKLLIQFQNNGVVDDSQLPKDRFSAERLKGVDSTLKIQPAKLEDSAVYLCASSPTHGQGNYGYTFGSGTRLTVV.

The rearrangement links TRBV5-4 to TRBJ2-7; weak D call: TRBD2 (5 bases). Per germline, CDR1 SGHNT and CDR2 YYREEE (reference sequence). CDR3 size: 13 residues. The ends were cut back, 6 bases at V and 3 bases at J, with 13 bases in the middle. The CDR3 loop reads CASTPGSGYEQYF. The CDR3 nucleotides read TGTGCCAGCACACCGGGGTCCGGCTACGAGCAGTACTTC.

The CDR3 sequence: CASSYTGTATDTQYF. DNA for the CDR3: TGTGCCAGCAGCTACACCGGGACAGCCACAGATACGCAGTATTTT. The chain carries TRBV7-3 and TRBJ2-3; TRBD1 agrees at 7 bases. With 4 bases clipped from V and 2 bases from J, the junction kept 6 bases outside the gene matches. The CDR3 covers 15 residues. Germline V CDR1 and CDR2: SGHTA, FQGTGA.

For the CDR3, the DNA is TGTGCCAGCAGCTTAGGGGCCGGTGGAAGTCAAGCTTTCTTT. This encodes CASSLGAGGSQAFF. The chain recombines TRBV7-8 with TRBJ1-1; D is undetermined. CDR3 length equals 14 residues. The germline V gene has CDR1 SGHVS and CDR2 FQNEAQ. With 1 base removed from V and 9 bases from J, the gap between germline ends came to 15 bases.

The J gene is TRBJ1-5, the V gene TRBV10-2, with D possibly matching TRBD1 (5 bases). V gave up 0 bases and J gave up 3 bases, with 9 bases separating them. Germline V gene lookup returns CDR1 WSHSY and CDR2 SAAADI. The CDR3 extends over 15 amino acids. This CDR3 is CASSESGGPNQPQHF. CDR3 DNA sequence: TGCGCCAGCAGTGAGTCGGGGGGACCCAATCAGCCCCAGCATTTT.

The rearrangement links TRBV13 to TRBJ2-6; the match to TRBD2 covers 7 bases. Germline V gene data show CDR1 as PRHDT and CDR2 as FYEKMQ (reference sequence). Trimming cost V 6 bases and J 2 bases; bases outside gene matches: 16. The CDR3 is 19 amino acids. The CDR3 DNA is TGTGCCAGCAGAGGGGAGGGCAGGAGACCTCCCACTGGGGCCAACGTCCTGACTTTC. Amino acids: CASRGEGRRPPTGANVLTF. Complete variable domain (other parts from reference TRBV13 and TRBJ2-6): AAGVIQSPRHLIKEKRETATLKCYPIPRHDTVYWYQQGPGQDPQFLISFYEKMQSDKGSIPDRFSAQQFSDYHSELNMSSLELGDSALYFCASRGEGRRPPTGANVLTFGAGSRLTVL.

This clone was picked up one time. This chain connects TRBV6-1 to TRBJ2-5; 10 nucleotides align to TRBD1. The DNA end is a closer match to TRBJ2-7, so the J assignment may be wrong. The V gene's germline CDR1 is MNHNS and CDR2 SASEGT. This CDR3 has 15 residues. The CDR3 nucleotides read TGTGCCAGCAGTAGGGACAGGGGAACGGGCTACGAGCAGTACTTC. Its protein is CASSRDRGTGYEQYF.

This chain links TRBV6-1 with TRBJ2-7, with a weak D call TRBD2 (5 bases). Trimming pared 5 bases from V and 6 bases from J, leaving 20 bases between. The CDR3 consists of 15 residues. Looked up from germline, CDR1 is MNHNS and CDR2 is SASEGT. For the CDR3, the DNA is TGTGCCAGCAGTCCTAGTGGTACGGCGGGCTCCGAGCAGTACTTC. Its translation is CASSPSGTAGSEQYF.

This sequence joins TRBV10-1 and TRBJ1-4; D call uncertain. V dropped 11 bases and J dropped 6 bases, with 25 bases sitting between them. CDR1 and CDR2 (germline): WNHNN, SYGVQD (reference sequence). The CDR3 is made up of 16 amino acids. CDR3 nucleotides: TGCGCCCTAACGGGTTTGCTCGAGCTTCGGTATGAAAAACTGTTTTTT. This translates into CALTGLLELRYEKLFF.

CDR3 sequence reads: CASSHSGRAVNEQYF. The CDR3 bases are TGTGCCAGCAGCCATAGCGGGAGGGCCGTCAACGAGCAGTACTTC. J is TRBJ2-7 and V is TRBV7-9, with 11 bases identical to TRBD2. Germline loops: CDR1 SEHNR, CDR2 FQNEAQ (reference sequence). V gave up 5 bases and J gave up 5 bases; unmatched junction bases: 8. The CDR3 has 15 residues.

This chain joins TRBV10-1 and TRBJ2-1; tentatively, D is TRBD1 (5 bases). Between the trimmed V and J ends, which lost 0 bases and 4 bases, there was a span of 13 bases. Germline CDR1 is WNHNN and CDR2 is SYGVQD (reference sequence). There are 16 residues in the CDR3. The CDR3 nucleotides are TGCGCCAGCAGTGAGTCCGGCAGGGTTCCTTACAATGAGCAGTTCTTC. Translation gives CASSESGRVPYNEQFF.

The chain employs TRBV5-1 and TRBJ2-3, with 7 bases identical to TRBD2. Germline V lookup: CDR1 SGHRS, CDR2 YFSETQ. The CDR3 has 15 amino acids. With 0 bases clipped from V and 3 bases from J, the junction kept 4 bases outside the gene matches. As DNA, the CDR3 is TGCGCCAGCAGCTTGGTTGGTAGCGGGACAGATACGCAGTATTTT. Its protein is CASSLVGSGTDTQYF.